Included here is one TCR beta chain sequence, with context. Its antigen is unidentified. The data stem from a study of blood T cells in healthy people across ages. Broader study findings: Across the age range, TCR beta diversity per million T cells fell in a roughly linear way. Unknown CMV status may confound age-related changes in expanded clones. PBMC samples, being unsorted, prevented any conclusive comparison of naive and antigen-experienced cells.

Researchers collected 9 to 10 milliliters of peripheral blood from every single donor. Primed by a sample-barcoded 5' primer and a J-beta primer mix, a second PCR proceeded for 7 to 11 cycles. TCRdb analysed the 5' RACE reads with MiXCR anew, one entry per CDR3 protein. This sample has hundreds of thousands of distinct CDR3 sequences, with about 46% found just once. This sequence originates from a man of 80 years or more in good health. The sequenced sample consisted of blood.

Here the CDR3 DNA reads TGCGCCAGCGAAGAACTAGCGGGGGCCGGGAATGAGCAGTTCTTC. Amino acids: CASEELAGAGNEQFF. The J gene is TRBJ2-1, the V gene TRBV5-1, with 11 bases matching TRBD2. Germline V lookup: CDR1 SGHRS, CDR2 YFSETQ. V dropped 7 bases and J dropped 7; count of bases not matched to a gene: 10. The CDR3 is 15 residues long.